The 27 T cell receptor beta chains given below trace back to one sample, sequenced in a study of CD8 T cells in ankylosing spondylitis. These TCRs' antigens remain unknown. From the 5' RACE reads, TCRdb called clonotypes with MiXCR, one entry per CDR3 protein. The sample consists of around 450,000 distinct CDR3 sequences, roughly a quarter of them appearing once. Whole-study results and caveats: A TCR beta motif of roughly 8 highly homologous variants appeared characteristic of ankylosing spondylitis blood.

What was sequenced was blood, either unsorted or a sorted T cell fraction (not recorded which). The receptor source for this set is a male donor with ankylosing spondylitis.

CDR3 DNA sequence: TGCGCCAGCAGCCAATACGCCAACTACTACGAGCAGTACGTC. Residues: CASSQYANYYEQYV. J is TRBJ2-7 and V is TRBV4-1; D gene uncertain. Per the germline V gene, CDR1 is MGHRA and CDR2 is YSYEKL. This CDR3 has 14 residues. Trimming took off 2 bases at V and 3 bases at J, with 11 bases between the two ends.

There are a few counts of this clonotype. The rearrangement joins TRBV29-1 to TRBJ2-3; 8 bases match TRBD1. The length of the CDR3 is 14 residues. Germline V gene lookup returns CDR1 SQVTM and CDR2 ANQGSEA. J was trimmed by 0 bases and V by 5 bases; bases with no gene match: 4. CDR3 protein: CSVLTGGSTDTQYF. In nucleotides, the CDR3 is TGCAGCGTTCTAACAGGGGGGAGCACAGATACGCAGTATTTT.

V usage is TRBV3-1 and J usage is TRBJ2-7; D gene uncertain. This CDR3 region has 11 residues. Germline CDR1 and CDR2: LGHDT and YNNKEL (reference sequence). Deletions cut 6 bases from V and 3 bases from J, with 6 bases between. The CDR3 DNA sequence: TGTGCCAGCAGTTACATCTACGAGCAGTACTTC. Amino acid sequence: CASSYIYEQYF.

The gene calls are TRBV29-1 and TRBJ2-2, with D possibly TRBD2 on 6 matching bases. CDR1 is SQVTM and CDR2 is ANQGSEA in the germline V gene. The CDR3 is made up of 15 amino acids. Between the trimmed V and J ends, which lost 5 bases and 0 bases, there was a span of 13 bases. Here the CDR3 DNA reads TGCAGCGTTAGTGCCGGGACTGCGAACACCGGGGAGCTGTTTTTT. It codes for CSVSAGTANTGELFF.

The chain combines TRBV12-3 or TRBV12-4 with TRBJ1-5, with D perhaps matching TRBD1 (6 bases). The V gene lost 3 bases and the J gene lost 5 bases, with 11 bases spanning the gap. CDR3 length: 14 amino acids. CDR3 bases: TGTGCCAGCAGTTTGGTGAGGGGGGATCAGCCCCAGCATTTT. Translating gives CASSLVRGDQPQHF.

The table lists this clonotype with a few counts. The chain employs TRBV20-1 and TRBJ2-1; possibly TRBD2 for D (7 bases). Trimming shortened V by 0 bases and J by 0 bases, and 24 bases separated the two germline ends. There are 20 residues in the CDR3. CDR1 DFQATT and CDR2 SNEGSKA come from the germline V gene (reference sequence). The CDR3 region has the DNA TGCAGTGCTAGAGATCGGGGGGCAGGGTTTTGGCGGGCCTCCTACAATGAGCAGTTCTTC. This translates into CSARDRGAGFWRASYNEQFF.

The genes are TRBV5-6 and TRBJ1-1, with D perhaps matching TRBD1 (5 bases). CDR1 and CDR2 from the germline V gene are SGHDT and YYEEEE. The CDR3 has 14 amino acids. V was clipped by 4 bases and J by 2 bases, with 12 bases between them. The CDR3 bases are TGTGCCAGCAGCGAGGGACCGAAAAACACTGAAGCTTTCTTT. It translates to CASSEGPKNTEAFF. Variable domain in full (rest from reference TRBV5-6 and TRBJ1-1): DAGVTQSPTHLIKTRGQQVTLRCSPKSGHDTVSWYQQALGQGPQFIFQYYEEEERQRGNFPDRFSGHQFPNYSSELNVNALLLGDSALYLCASSEGPKNTEAFFGQGTRLTVV.

There are a few counts of this clonotype. The V and J genes are TRBV29-1 and TRBJ2-3, with a possible D match to TRBD2 (5 bases). CDR3 length: 13 residues. Looked up from germline, CDR1 is SQVTM and CDR2 is ANQGSEA. V lost 5 bases, J lost 3 bases, and 12 bases lay in between. In DNA, the CDR3 is TGCAGCGTTAGAGGGTATTTAACAGATACGCAGTATTTT. Translated: CSVRGYLTDTQYF.

The chain links TRBV11-2 to TRBJ2-5; D gene uncertain. Per the germline V gene, CDR1 is SGHAT and CDR2 is FQNNGV. CDR3 length: 15 amino acids. The V gene lost 1 base and the J gene lost 8 bases, with 17 bases spanning the gap. As DNA, the CDR3 is TGTGCCAGCAGCTTAGCGGGCGGTAGAACGGAAACCCAGTACTTC. Translation: CASSLAGGRTETQYF.

This clonotype was seen a handful of times. This chain links TRBV24-1 with TRBJ2-1, with D perhaps TRBD1 or TRBD2 (7 bases each). Trimming removed 9 bases at V and 9 bases at J, with 17 bases between. The CDR3 is 13 amino acids. Per the germline V gene, CDR1 is KGHDR and CDR2 is SFDVKD. CDR3 amino acids: CATRGGGWGEQFF. The CDR3 nucleotides read TGTGCCACCCGGGGAGGGGGCTGGGGTGAGCAGTTCTTC.

The chain joins TRBV10-3 to TRBJ1-2; D call uncertain. This CDR3 contains 15 residues. Per germline, CDR1 ENHRY and CDR2 SYGVKD. The V and J ends lost 2 bases and 4 bases respectively, with 14 bases between them. The CDR3: CAISERERSPYGYTF. Here the CDR3 DNA reads TGTGCCATCAGTGAGAGGGAACGGTCCCCCTATGGCTACACCTTC.

At least ten counts were recorded for this clonotype. This chain connects TRBV5-1 to TRBJ2-7; D gene unclear. Germline V lookup: CDR1 SGHRS, CDR2 YFSETQ. The CDR3 loop spans 13 amino acids. Trimming took 0 bases from V and 4 from J, leaving 8 bases between them. CDR3 loop: CASSLDISYEQYV. The DNA of the CDR3 is TGCGCCAGCAGCTTGGATATCAGTTACGAGCAGTACGTC.

The V gene is TRBV11-2, the J gene TRBJ2-5, with D uncertain. CDR1 is SGHAT and CDR2 is FQNNGV in the germline V gene. CDR3 length equals 13 residues. V dropped 5 bases and J dropped 2 bases, with 9 bases sitting between them. The CDR3 DNA is TGTGCCAGCAGCCCCCTCTTACAAGAGACCCAGTACTTC. This encodes CASSPLLQETQYF.

This clonotype was counted at least ten times. The CDR3 spells CSEGRDRDGYTF. The CDR3 DNA reads as TGCAGCGAGGGCCGGGACAGGGATGGCTACACCTTC. The chain employs TRBV29-1 and TRBJ1-2, with 9 bases lining up with TRBD1. V gave up 7 bases and J gave up 6 bases; unmatched junction bases: 6. The CDR3 runs 12 residues. Germline CDR1 reads SQVTM; CDR2 reads ANQGSEA.

The rearrangement uses TRBV5-1 and TRBJ2-3; no reliable D call. The CDR3 extends over 12 amino acids. V was clipped by 4 bases and J by 2 bases, with 5 bases between them. The V gene's germline CDR1 is SGHRS and CDR2 YFSETQ. This CDR3 reads CASSNPTDTQYF. For the CDR3, the DNA is TGCGCCAGCAGCAACCCCACAGATACGCAGTATTTT.

In its sample, this clonotype was seen a few times. V gene TRBV5-6 combines with J gene TRBJ2-5, with 7 bases that match TRBD1. Germline CDR1 and CDR2: SGHDT and YYEEEE. This CDR3 is built from 14 residues. J lost 5 bases, V lost 2 bases, and 6 bases had no gene match. The DNA for the CDR3 is TGTGCCAGCAGCTTACAGGGGATTCATGAGACCCAGTACTTC. Translated, it gives CASSLQGIHETQYF. The full variable domain, in which reference TRBV5-6 and TRBJ2-5 provide the parts outside the CDR3, is DAGVTQSPTHLIKTRGQQVTLRCSPKSGHDTVSWYQQALGQGPQFIFQYYEEEERQRGNFPDRFSGHQFPNYSSELNVNALLLGDSALYLCASSLQGIHETQYFGPGTRLLVL.

J is TRBJ1-1 and V is TRBV5-1, with 10 bases matching TRBD1. Trimming took 4 bases from V and 4 from J; bases not matched to a gene: 10. The CDR3 spans 16 residues. The germline V gene encodes CDR1 SGHRS and CDR2 YFSETQ. CDR3 amino acids: CASSGGQGVVSTEAFF. CDR3 in DNA: TGCGCCAGCAGCGGTGGACAGGGGGTCGTAAGCACTGAAGCTTTCTTT.

The chain couples TRBV10-3 to TRBJ2-1; 8 bases map to TRBD2. The CDR3 totals 13 residues. The V gene end was trimmed by 6 bases and the J gene end by 5 bases; junction bases not matched to a gene: 3. Germline CDR1 is ENHRY and CDR2 is SYGVKD. CDR3 residues: CAIRIAGHNEQFF. The CDR3 DNA reads TGTGCCATCAGGATAGCGGGACACAATGAGCAGTTCTTC.

The chain combines TRBV10-3 with TRBJ2-3; D may match TRBD1 or TRBD2 (5 bases each). The CDR3 is made up of 16 amino acids. The V gene's germline CDR1 is ENHRY and CDR2 SYGVKD. V lost 2 bases, J lost 5 bases, and 17 bases lay in between. CDR3 loop: CAISEGARGAGDTQYF. In nucleotides, the CDR3 is TGTGCCATCAGTGAGGGCGCGAGGGGCGCGGGAGATACGCAGTATTTT.

The CDR3 sequence: CASSLDIVQGKYF. Written as DNA, the CDR3 is TGTGCCAGCAGCTTAGATATCGTACAGGGAAAGTACTTC. The chain recombines TRBV7-9 with TRBJ2-7, with D tentatively TRBD1 (6 bases). V dropped 1 base and J dropped 11 bases, with 15 bases sitting between them. The germline V gene encodes CDR1 SEHNR and CDR2 FQNEAQ (reference sequence). The CDR3 is made up of 13 amino acids.

This sequence joins TRBV5-1 and TRBJ2-6; D not resolved. The CDR3 has 15 residues. CDR1 SGHRS and CDR2 YFSETQ come from the germline V gene. V lost 1 base, J lost 0 bases, and 5 bases lay in between. The DNA for the CDR3 is TGCGCCAGCAGCTTGACTATCTCTGGGGCCAACGTCCTGACTTTC. Protein: CASSLTISGANVLTF. The whole variable domain, filled in from reference TRBV5-1 and TRBJ2-6, reads KAGVTQTPRYLIKTRGQQVTLSCSPISGHRSVSWYQQTPGQGLQFLFEYFSETQRNKGNFPGRFSGRQFSNSRSEMNVSTLELGDSALYLCASSLTISGANVLTFGAGSRLTVL.

The V and J genes are TRBV5-5 and TRBJ2-1, with D uncertain. The ends were cut back, 3 bases at V and 0 bases at J, with 10 bases in the middle. The germline gives CDR1 SGHKS, CDR2 YYEKEE (reference sequence). The CDR3 sequence is 15 residues long. As DNA, the CDR3 is TGTGCCAGCAGCTCGACCTATAGCTCCTACAATGAGCAGTTCTTC. Translated: CASSSTYSSYNEQFF.

The chain recombines TRBV20-1 with TRBJ1-3, with D uncertain. CDR3 size: 12 residues. Germline lookup yields CDR1 DFQATT and CDR2 SNEGSKA (reference sequence). V lost 1 base and J lost 4, with 5 bases in between. The CDR3 sequence: CSARADGNTIYF. The CDR3 DNA sequence: TGCAGTGCTAGAGCGGACGGAAACACCATATATTTT.

This clonotype was seen more than once but under ten times. CDR3 in DNA: TGCAGTGCTAGGAGGGCAAATAGACAAGAGACCCAGTACTTC. Its translation is CSARRANRQETQYF. The rearrangement uses TRBV20-1 and TRBJ2-5, with D perhaps matching TRBD2 (5 bases). CDR3 length equals 14 residues. Germline lookup yields CDR1 DFQATT and CDR2 SNEGSKA (reference sequence). Trimming removed 3 bases from V and 2 bases from J, with 13 bases in between.

This clonotype was found many times. A junction boundary mismatches the germline segment, possibly from a read error. V and J are TRBV12-3 or TRBV12-4 and TRBJ2-1; D is uncertain. The CDR3 has 12 amino acids. DNA of the CDR3: TGTGCCAGCAGCTTAGGATCGAATGAGCAGTTCTTC. It codes for CASSLGSNEQFF.

In its sample, this clonotype was seen many times. The chain employs TRBV5-1 and TRBJ1-1; D is ambiguous. Germline CDR1 and CDR2: SGHRS and YFSETQ. Trimming pared 0 bases from V and 3 bases from J, leaving 9 bases between. The CDR3 runs 14 residues. In DNA form, the CDR3 reads TGCGCCAGCAGCTTGGAGGGTCGGGACACTGAAGCTTTCTTT. Its protein is CASSLEGRDTEAFF.

This clonotype was observed a single time. The rearrangement joins TRBV27 to TRBJ1-1; 7 nucleotides line up with TRBD1. CDR3 size: 13 residues. V was clipped by 7 bases and J by 5 bases; unmatched bases: 7. Germline V gene lookup returns CDR1 MNHEY and CDR2 SMNVEV (reference sequence). CDR3 nucleotide sequence: TGTGCCAGCACCTCAGGGGGAAGGACTGAAGCTTTCTTT. Amino acids: CASTSGGRTEAFF.